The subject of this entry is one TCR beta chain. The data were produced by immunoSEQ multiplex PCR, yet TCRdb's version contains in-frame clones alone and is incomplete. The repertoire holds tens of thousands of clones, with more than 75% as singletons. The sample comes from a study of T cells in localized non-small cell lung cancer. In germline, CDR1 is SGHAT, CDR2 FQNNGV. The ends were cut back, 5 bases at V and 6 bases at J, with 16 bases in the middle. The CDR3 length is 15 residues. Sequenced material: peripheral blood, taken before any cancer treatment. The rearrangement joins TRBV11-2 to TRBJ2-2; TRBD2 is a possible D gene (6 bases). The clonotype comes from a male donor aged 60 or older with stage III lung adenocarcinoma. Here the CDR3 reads CASSDQLGGAGELFF. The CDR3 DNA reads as TGTGCCAGCAGCGACCAGTTGGGGGGTGCCGGGGAGCTGTTTTTT. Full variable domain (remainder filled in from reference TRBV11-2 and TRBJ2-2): EAGVAQSPRYKIIEKRQSVAFWCNPISGHATLYWYQQILGQGPKLLIQFQNNGVVDDSQLPKDRFSAERLKGVDSTLKIQPAKLEDSAVYLCASSDQLGGAGELFFGEGSRLTVL.